What follows describes a single T cell receptor (beta chain). Its antigen is not identified. Treatment given: approximately nine-day PBMC culture with coronavirus spike peptide pools or control peptides (ViraFEST assay). This record comes from a study of vaccination and CD4 T cells after COVID-19. CDR3 size: 16 residues. Trimming took off 8 bases at V and 5 bases at J, with 24 bases between the two ends. Per germline, CDR1 MNHEY and CDR2 SMNVEV (reference sequence). Cultured CD4+ T-cell DNA underwent Oncomine TCR Beta short-read sequencing. TCRdb fed the PCR reads into MiXCR, producing one record per CDR3 protein. In the table there are more than 15,000 distinct CDR3 sequences, 67% of which are singletons.

The sequenced sample consisted of CD4+ T cells from blood, cultured in vitro. The chain employs TRBV27 and TRBJ1-1; D is perhaps TRBD1 (6 bases). This TCR was recovered from a human donor who had recovered from COVID-19. CDR3 loop: CASRGGGANLGTEAFF. DNA for the CDR3: TGTGCCAGCCGGGGGGGGGGCGCGAATTTGGGAACTGAAGCTTTCTTT.